The clone carrying this TCR beta chain showed up just once. The primer mix had 60 Vbeta and 13 Jbeta primers. Clones were read by immunoSEQ multiplex PCR, and TCRdb kept only the in-frame ones, dropping some. This repertoire shows some 130,000 clones, 55% to 75% found once; its top ten account for around 2.6%. Among the donors, all were healthy bone marrow donors. The data stem from a study of cytomegalovirus exposure and HLA in healthy donors. The CDR3 is 12 amino acids. Germline V gives CDR1 MDHEN, CDR2 SYDVKM. Trimming stripped 7 bases from V and 3 bases from J, with 8 bases between. The rearrangement uses TRBV28 and TRBJ2-3; D is possibly TRBD2 (6 bases). The clonotype comes from a human donor in good health. The sequenced sample consisted of PBMCs. The CDR3 DNA reads TGTGCCAGCATGCGGGATACAGATACGCAGTATTTT. It yields the protein CASMRDTDTQYF. Drawing the rest from reference TRBV28 and TRBJ2-3, the complete variable domain is DVKVTQSSRYLVKRTGEKVFLECVQDMDHENMFWYRQDPGLGLRLIYFSYDVKMKEKGDIPEGYSVSREKKERFSLILESASTNQTSMYLCASMRDTDTQYFGPGTRLTVL.